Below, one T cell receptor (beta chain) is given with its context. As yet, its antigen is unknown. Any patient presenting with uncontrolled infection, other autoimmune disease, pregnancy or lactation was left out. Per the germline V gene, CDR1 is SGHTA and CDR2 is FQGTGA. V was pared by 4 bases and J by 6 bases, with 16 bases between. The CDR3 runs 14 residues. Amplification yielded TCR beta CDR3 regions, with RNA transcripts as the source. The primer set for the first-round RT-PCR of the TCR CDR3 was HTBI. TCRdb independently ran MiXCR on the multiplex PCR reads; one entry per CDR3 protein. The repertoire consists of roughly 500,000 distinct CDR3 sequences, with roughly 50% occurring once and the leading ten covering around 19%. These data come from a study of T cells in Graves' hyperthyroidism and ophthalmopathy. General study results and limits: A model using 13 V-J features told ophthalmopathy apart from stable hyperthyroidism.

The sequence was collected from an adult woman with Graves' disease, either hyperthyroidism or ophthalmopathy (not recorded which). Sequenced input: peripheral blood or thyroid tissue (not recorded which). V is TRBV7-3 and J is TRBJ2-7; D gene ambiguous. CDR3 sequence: CASSSYPTWGEQYF. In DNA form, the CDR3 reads TGTGCCAGCAGCTCATACCCGACTTGGGGCGAGCAGTACTTC. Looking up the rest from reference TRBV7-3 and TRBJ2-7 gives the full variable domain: GAGVSQTPSNKVTEKGKYVELRCDPISGHTALYWYRQSLGQGPEFLIYFQGTGAADDSGLPNDRFFAVRPEGSVSTLKIQRTERGDSAVYLCASSSYPTWGEQYFGPGTRLTVT.